This T cell receptor (beta chain) stems from a study of beta chain features in type 1 diabetes (dated by TCRdb to the late 2010s). Context from the whole study: Mean age, gender distribution, total cell number and subset yield did not differ between patients and healthy donors. Across all samples, around 99 million sorted cells were examined, and cell number per subset correlated strongly with RNA yield. The study compared the TCRB repertoires of sorted circulating CD4+ T cell subsets in recently diagnosed type 1 diabetes patients with those in matched healthy donors. Regulatory and stem cell-like memory subsets were isolated from only 8 patients and about 8 healthy donors, whereas naive and central memory subsets came from all 28 donors.

The germline V gene supplies CDR1 SGHTA and CDR2 FQGNSA. The CDR3 starts with the cysteine, ends with the phenylalanine, and has 16 residues. Only the CDR3 portion is preserved as DNA: 48 bases, with reading frame beginning at the first base. Ends trimmed: V by 6 bases, J by 0 bases; bases unmatched to a gene: 9. All of the isolated RNA was reverse transcribed with the High Capacity cDNA Reverse Transcription Kit, so expressed TCRB transcripts were sequenced. Deep immunoSEQ sequencing was performed on naive, central memory and regulatory T cell samples, with an average of about 3.6 million total reads per sample. Sorted cells were lysed in RLT buffer, and RNA was extracted using DNase-treated RNeasy Micro or Mini kits according to cell number. To prevent cross-contamination, every cell subset was processed on its own, while patient and healthy donor samples were processed together. Using the immunoSEQ multiplex PCR, TCRB sequences were amplified from cDNA into 87-bp fragments spanning the CDR3 region. Sequencing of the amplicons was performed on the Illumina HiSeq platform. As for how the authors treated the data: Synthetic template baselines were used to correct PCR bias computationally, reads within Hamming distance 2 were collapsed together, and singletons that could not be merged were discarded. Reads were aligned against IMGT to assign V, D and J genes, CDR3 length and insertions or deletions at six rearrangement sites. Within each subset, clonotype counts were normalized to the number of sorted cells before true diversity and Gini coefficients were calculated with the tcR R package. Repertoire sharing was quantified using the overlap coefficient calculated on TCRB nucleotide sequences. As a proxy for the pre-selection repertoire, out-of-frame TCRB sequences from naive cells were analyzed. TCRdb's version of the immuneACCESS table is confined to in-frame rearrangements and falls short of the full clone set. An unresolved V gene accounts for under half of the shortfall where checked; the remainder is of unknown origin. The V and J calls and clone size come from that table; D and trimming were worked out from the DNA. The sample table lists 600,000 to 700,000 clones, over 10% of them with a count of one. The ten largest make up more than 0.095% of the sample.

Each donor gave one peripheral blood draw, approximately 0.11 L on average, collected into heparinised tubes. A BD FACSAria II and a panel including CD45RO, CCR7, CD25, CD127, CD95 and CD27 were used to sort naive, central memory, regulatory and stem cell-like memory CD4+ T cells. Purity was above 95% for every sorted population. PBMCs were isolated right away by Lymphoprep density gradient centrifugation and were stained directly, without culture. So that batch effects would be minimized, each experiment stained and sorted samples in pairs, pairing one healthy donor with one patient. Overall study outcomes, separate from this receptor: Because small numbers of individuals were included in the HLA sub-analyses, any influence of HLA type on TCRB rearrangement was left unresolved. PCR may preferentially amplify shorter templates, but because patient and control samples were amplified and corrected together, any resulting skew would affect both groups equally. Naive, central memory and regulatory TCRB repertoires appeared to be more alike among patients than among healthy donors. Because cDNA was sequenced instead of genomic DNA, highly expressing activated cells could be over-represented, though the groups showed no difference in activation or CD3 levels. Fewer insertions and more nucleotide deletions at VDJ recombination sites were observed in patients with type 1 diabetes, implying thymic rearrangement abnormalities. In all four CD4+ subsets, TCRB CDR3 length was moderately but significantly shorter in type 1 diabetes patients.

Regarding this clone: Its target antigen remains unknown. Base quality data are lacking; no much larger clone is found one base away.

This sequence originates from a man aged 25-45 years with type 1 diabetes. Material: naive CD4+ T cells from blood. The cell subset or site label of this sample denotes: true naive CD4+ T cells. Recombination connected TRBV7-2 to TRBJ2-3; 7 nucleotides in the junction match TRBD1. Read as DNA, the sequence is TGTGCCAGCAGTCAGAGTAGGGGGCTTAGCACAGATACGCAGTATTTT. It translates to CASSQSRGLSTDTQYF.